This T cell receptor (beta chain) derives from a study of T cells in Graves' hyperthyroidism and ophthalmopathy. Overall study findings and caveats: Appearing also in blood were most of the thyroid clonotypes expanded above 0.001.

Patients aged 18 to 65 with hyperthyroidism were newly diagnosed, with duration under 2 months. A patient was excluded if there was uncontrolled infection, other autoimmune disease, pregnancy or lactation. PBMCs were derived from about 10 ml fresh peripheral blood. This clonotype showed up many times. Antigen specificity is unknown. V was pared by 4 bases and J by 4 bases, with 6 bases of the junction left unmatched. The germline V gene encodes CDR1 SGHTA and CDR2 FQGTGA. This CDR3 has 15 amino acids. Authors of the study amplified TCR beta CDR3 regions from RNA transcripts. Researchers ran a first-round RT-PCR on the TCR CDR3 using the HTBI primer set. In TCRdb, the multiplex PCR reads were re-called with MiXCR into one record per CDR3 protein. The sample includes around 300,000 distinct CDR3 sequences, approximately 12% of them seen just once.

The origin of this receptor is a woman aged 25 to 45 with Graves' hyperthyroidism that later progressed to Graves' ophthalmopathy. The sequenced sample consisted of blood. This chain joins TRBV7-3 and TRBJ2-1, with TRBD1 matching over 8 bases. CDR3 nucleotide sequence: TGTGCCAGCAGCTCGACCGGGACAGGATACAATGAGCAGTTCTTC. Amino acid sequence: CASSSTGTGYNEQFF.